The subject of this entry is one T cell receptor beta chain. Its binding antigen is unknown. One base away there is no much larger clone; base qualities are not given. This sample is part of a study of blood T cell repertoires in COVID-19 (dated by TCRdb to about 2020). Looking at the study overall: Samples covering the acute and convalescent phases of COVID-19 were provided by collaborators in the United States, Italy and Spain. The material from the prospective study consisted of cDNA or gDNA derived from T cells, B-cell-depleted T cells, or PBMCs. The dataset comprised deeply sampled blood TCRbeta repertoires from subjects exposed to, actively infected with, or recovered from COVID-19. The repertoires were released in a freely available public database intended as a resource for research on the immune response to SARS-CoV-2. The samples were drawn from two sources: the first 160 participants of the ongoing ImmuneRACE study, and 1,000 to 1,500 subjects contributed by 6 global collaborators. Nearly every sample came with metadata listing a de-identified subject ID, COVID-19 status, age in years and sex. Where available, HLA class I and class II types were taken from metadata supplied by the sample provider and were not determined by assay-based typing.

TCRbeta CDR3 regions were amplified from genomic DNA using the immunoSEQ Assay, a bias-controlled multiplex PCR. As for the authors' bioinformatics: Within the assay, amplification of reference gene primers was used to estimate how many nucleated cells each sample contained. To quantify the absolute abundance of each unique TCRbeta CDR3 rearrangement, sequence reads were collapsed and filtered. For each sample, productive Simpson clonality was calculated as the square root of Simpson's diversity index over productive rearrangements. Not all clones reach the TCRdb copy of this immuneACCESS table, which keeps in-frame sequences only. Checked studies attribute under half of the gap to unresolved V genes and leave the rest unexplained. The V and J calls and the clone size are those of that table, but D and trimming were determined from the DNA. In all, the sample holds roughly 250,000 clones, and 70% to 90% of those were seen once. In total, the top ten clones hold 10% to 15% of the sample.

The germline V gene (reference sequence) specifies SEHNR as CDR1 and FQNEAQ as CDR2. Including cysteine and phenylalanine, the CDR3 has 15 amino acids. Only the CDR3 portion is preserved as DNA: 45 bases, with reading frame beginning at the first base. V is clipped by 5 bases and J by 7 bases, and the sequence between their germline boundaries is 17 bases long. General study outcomes and caveats: The quantity of clinical and demographic metadata differed by source and by participant and was supplied without curation.

One collaborating source in Seattle enrolled patients while the patients were actively infected and followed the patients over time throughout the course of disease. Whole blood was collected in K2EDTA tubes by collaborating institutions according to the institutions' own protocols. For TCRbeta analysis, collaborators shipped samples as frozen whole blood, isolated PBMCs, or DNA extracted from either of those sample types. This TCR was sampled from a woman younger than 45 with COVID-19, enrolled during active disease. The material sequenced was peripheral blood. Recombination connected TRBV7-9 to TRBJ2-2; the D gene is perhaps TRBD2, from 6 matching bases. The DNA is as follows: TGTGCCAGCAGCATAACAGGCTATAGCGGCGGGGAGCTGTTTTTT. It is translated as CASSITGYSGGELFF. Outside the CDR3, residues come from the reference TRBV7-9 and TRBJ2-2 proteins, so the full variable domain is: DTGVSQNPRHKITKRGQNVTFRCDPISEHNRLYWYRQTLGQGPEFLTYFQNEAQLEKSRLLSDRFSAERPKGSFSTLEIQRTEQGDSAMYLCASSITGYSGGELFFGEGSRLTVL.